The clone carrying this TCR beta chain was seen at least ten times. Its cognate antigen is unknown. Germline lookup yields CDR1 DFQATT and CDR2 SNEGSKA (reference sequence). The CDR3 has 14 residues. V was pared by 3 bases and J by 8 bases, with 9 bases of the junction left unmatched. This record belongs to a study of early T cells in non-severe SARS-CoV-2 infection. Study-level background: Sequencing used unsorted whole-blood bulk RNA, so chains lack pairing.

In TCRdb, the 5' RACE reads were re-called with MiXCR into one record per CDR3 protein. The sample holds 55,000 to 65,000 distinct CDR3 sequences; about 8.9% are singletons and the top ten take 15% to 20%. Findings of the study overall: Database matching using VDJdb favored anti-spike CD8 responses, with private and CD4 specificities left missing.

The sample taken for sequencing was whole blood. The receptor comes from an adult who was a healthcare worker with PCR-confirmed SARS-CoV-2 infection or an uninfected control (not recorded which). This chain joins TRBV20-1 and TRBJ2-1; 8 nucleotides agree with TRBD2. CDR3 DNA sequence: TGCAGTGCTAGTTATAGCGGGAAAGCGTATGAGCAGTTCTTC. Amino acid sequence: CSASYSGKAYEQFF.